This T cell receptor beta chain was captured in a study of shared clonotypes between healthy human individuals. Overall study context: Donor composition was a couple of women and a few men, aged 18 to 49.

Original analysis: For the immunoSEQ data, sequences were junction-only without quality scores, so filtering differed. The protocol was immunoSEQ multiplex PCR, while the TCRdb copy is restricted to in-frame clones and leaves out a portion. V and J calls and clone size are given by that table; D and trimming were obtained from the DNA. This sample carries fewer than 500,000 clones, nearly 80% of them seen once, and the ten largest clones take around 12%. V lost 2 bases and J lost 3; bases outside the gene matches: 11. Per the germline V gene, CDR1 is SGHRS and CDR2 is YFSETQ. The CDR3 runs to 17 residues. Those who donated, Caucasian adults without exception, all lived in Nashville, Tennessee. For unsorted samples, genomic DNA was extracted from 80 million to 100 million PBMCs.

The chain has TRBV5-1 and TRBJ2-7; 10 bases map to TRBD2. The TCR was taken from a woman in her thirties or forties in good health. Some clones in this sample may be carry-over from other donors' samples. Sequencing was performed on PBMCs. DNA of the CDR3: TGCGCCAGCAGCTTTGGTCGGCTGGCTAGCGGGAGCTACGAGCAGTACTTC. As protein: CASSFGRLASGSYEQYF.